This T cell receptor (beta chain) was identified in a study of memory CD4+ T cells and cytomegalovirus serostatus (dated by TCRdb to between 2019 and 2020). At the level of the whole study: The approximately 35 healthy Belgian adults in the cohort included 9 who were CMV seropositive and some 25 who were CMV seronegative. To replicate a published TCR-based CMV serostatus classifier, the study sequenced CD4+ memory TCRbeta repertoires from a Belgian cohort whose cytomegalovirus serostatus was known. Results the study describes overall, beyond this receptor: Results were interpreted as suggesting that the CMV-associated TCR signature is largely present in the CD4+ memory repertoire. For CMV serostatus prediction, a median bootstrapped AUC of about 0.95 was reached with the original framework, and a median bootstrapped AUC of approximately 0.9 was reached with a US-trained random forest. Only CD4+CD45RO+ memory cells were sequenced, in contrast to the original study, which included naive and memory CD4+ and CD8+ populations. On the Belgian cohort, the classifier based on the original framework reached a median bootstrapped AUC of roughly 0.94, with a 95% CI of 0.76-1.00. Of 150 to 200 previously reported CMV-associated TCRbeta sequences, approximately 70 appeared in the CD4+ memory repertoires, each in one to five individuals.

Of note for this clone: Its antigen specificity is not known. Qualities for individual bases were not recorded, and no much larger clone is one base off.

Genomic DNA was extracted from sorted cells with the Quick-DNA Microprep Kit. Amplification of TCRbeta DNA was done with the immunoSEQ hsTCRbeta kit, following the protocol from the manufacturer. TCRbeta libraries were sequenced on an Illumina MiSeq instrument. The original methods were these. After out-of-frame sequences were removed, 2 million to 2.5 million distinct TCRbeta sequences remained, averaging approximately 67,000 per individual. Each individual was scored by the count of 150 to 200 previously reported CMV-associated TCRbeta sequences and the total productive distinct TCRbeta count. A beta-binomial model was reimplemented in Python, and scikit-learn random forests with default parameters were trained on US cohort data. Classifier performance on the Belgian cohort was summarized as median AUC with percentile confidence intervals over 10,000 bootstrap iterations. Not all clones reach the TCRdb copy of this immuneACCESS table, which keeps in-frame sequences only. Checked studies attribute under half of the gap to unresolved V genes and leave the rest unexplained. For V, J and clone size, that table is used; D and trimming come from the DNA. Within this sample are about 92,000 clones, with around 80% of them counted one time only. Together, the top ten hold 3.6% of the sample.

V loses 7 bases at its end and J loses 6 bases; junction bases beyond the gene matches: 16. The CDR3 numbers 16 residues from cysteine through phenylalanine. The sequence is cut down to CDR3 DNA, 48 bases in frame from base 1. From the germline V gene, CDR1 is SGHTA and CDR2 is FQGNSA. Single viable CD3+CD4+CD8-CD45RO+ cells were sorted as memory CD4+ T cells on a FACSAria II. To determine CMV serostatus, a Roche Elecsys assay was used that detects serum IgG against CMV pp150, pp28, p38 and p52. After the samples were thawed, total CD4+ T cells were enriched through positive selection using CD4 magnetic microbeads. Samples originated from another study that specifically interrogated the CD4+ T cell memory repertoire. Peripheral blood mononuclear cells were isolated and cryopreserved according to standard operating procedures, and serum was kept at -80 degrees C. The staining used CD3-PerCP (BW264/56), CD4-APC (RPA-T4), CD45RO-PE (UCHT1) and CD8-Pacific Orange (3B5) antibodies, and Sytox blue was used to exclude non-viable cells.

Source material: memory CD4+ T cells from blood. This receptor was obtained from an adult in good health and CMV-seropositive. The chain is assembled from TRBV7-2 and TRBJ2-5; a stretch of 8 junction bases matches TRBD2. The DNA reads as follows: TGTGCCAGCACCTGGACTAGCCCCCCGAGTTTACAGACCCAGTACTTC. Translation gives CASTWTSPPSLQTQYF.